This T cell receptor (beta chain) is from a study of blood T cell repertoires in COVID-19. Background on the study: The United States, Italy and Spain were the sources of the acute and convalescent COVID-19 samples. In each case, the material was cDNA or gDNA derived from T cells, B-cell-depleted T cells, or PBMCs.

Trimming left V 1 base short and J 5 bases short, with 14 bases between. The V gene's germline CDR1 is SNHLY and CDR2 FYNNEI. CDR3 size: 15 residues. The authors' processing: Estimated nucleated cell counts came from reference gene primer amplification. Sequencing was performed with immunoSEQ multiplex PCR; in TCRdb, only in-frame clones are kept and a portion is missing. That table is the source of V, J and clone size, and D and trimming were worked out from the DNA. Of tens of thousands of clones listed, about nine tenths are singletons. The rearrangement joins TRBV2 to TRBJ2-5, with D tentatively TRBD2 (6 bases). This clonotype was obtained from a human donor in a cohort sampled during active COVID-19. Sample: peripheral blood. CDR3 sequence: CASSEGGVRGETQYF. DNA for the CDR3: TGTGCCAGCAGTGAAGGGGGGGTTAGAGGGGAGACCCAGTACTTC.